These 18 T cell receptor beta chains originate from one sample sequenced in a study of T cell repertoires in aging, cancer and after chemotherapy. Rearranged V-D-J TRB sequences were amplified with a mixed TRB-A/B primer pool. In TCRdb, the multiplex PCR reads were re-called with MiXCR into one record per CDR3 protein. The sample holds 6,000 to 6,500 distinct CDR3 sequences; under 35% are singletons and the top ten take about 30%. Amplification of TCR beta used genomic DNA extracted from peripheral blood. Input material: blood. The receptors shown here come from a human donor with a blood cancer.

The J gene is TRBJ1-1, the V gene TRBV6-5, with a tentative D call TRBD1 (5 bases). The CDR3 spans 15 residues. Per germline, CDR1 MNHEY and CDR2 SVGAGI. Trimming left V 0 bases short and J 8 bases short, with 16 bases between. The CDR3 coding sequence is TGTGCCAGCAGTTACTCAAGTTCCGGGGCGATAGAAGCTTTCTTT. It specifies CASSYSSSGAIEAFF.

Remarks on this clonotype: The junction shows a germline mismatch at one end, possibly a read error. The chain employs TRBV20-1 and TRBJ2-1; D is uncertain. Germline assignment: CDR1 DFQATT and CDR2 SNEGSKA (reference sequence). The CDR3 is 13 amino acids. The CDR3 loop reads CSALRTTPGEQLF. CDR3 nucleotides: TGCAGTGCCCTAAGGACGACACCCGGTGAGCAGCTCTTC.

Note on this clonotype: A much larger clonotype is one base distant, so this may be a read error. This sequence joins TRBV11-3 and TRBJ2-3; TRBD2 aligns across 16 bases. The junction had 9 bases not matched to a gene; V was cut back by 9 bases and J by 3 bases. This CDR3 comprises 17 residues. The germline CDR1 and CDR2 sequences are SGHNT and YENEEA. CDR3 in amino acids: CARSTGTSGGETDTQYF. The DNA for the CDR3 is TGTGCCAGGAGCACCGGGACTAGCGGGGGGGAGACAGATACGCAGTATTTT.

The V gene is TRBV20-1, the J gene TRBJ1-3; 9 bases are a match to TRBD1. The J segment lost 2 bases and the V segment lost 5 bases, leaving 13 bases of the junction unmatched. Germline V lookup: CDR1 DFQATT, CDR2 SNEGSKA (reference sequence). The CDR3 has 17 residues. This CDR3 is CSASPAGTGTAGNTIYF. The CDR3 DNA reads as TGCAGTGCTTCACCAGCCGGGACAGGGACGGCTGGAAACACCATATATTTT.

This clonotype was counted only a few times. The rearrangement links TRBV27 to TRBJ2-3, with a tentative D call TRBD2 (5 bases). This CDR3 is built from 14 residues. V lost 6 bases and J 5 bases, leaving 15 bases between the germline ends. Germline V lookup: CDR1 MNHEY, CDR2 SMNVEV (reference sequence). The CDR3 DNA follows: TGTGCCAGCAGACGGAGGCTGTCAGGAGATACGCAGTATTTT. This encodes CASRRRLSGDTQYF.

The rearrangement joins TRBV5-6 to TRBJ2-2; perhaps TRBD2 as D (6 bases). The germline CDR1 and CDR2 sequences are SGHDT and YYEEEE. V shed 4 bases and J shed 2 bases, with 15 bases lying between them. The CDR3 extends over 16 amino acids. CDR3 loop: CASSTTSTQNTGELFF. The CDR3 nucleotides read TGTGCCAGCAGCACCACTAGCACACAAAACACCGGGGAGCTGTTTTTT.

V usage is TRBV12-3 or TRBV12-4 and J usage is TRBJ1-3; maybe TRBD1 (5 bases). The length of the CDR3 is 15 residues. V lost 5 bases to trimming and J lost 7 bases, with 18 bases between them. Written as DNA, the CDR3 is TGTGCCAGCAGTCCCCCCGGGGCAGGGAGGAACACCATATATTTT. As protein: CASSPPGAGRNTIYF.

By frequency in the sample, this clonotype is medium-sized. The rearrangement joins TRBV19 to TRBJ2-1; D not resolved. The CDR3 length is 19 residues. Germline V gives CDR1 LNHDA, CDR2 SQIVND (reference sequence). Deletions cut 4 bases from V and 5 bases from J, with 27 bases between. CDR3 loop: CASSRPMLVGVGSHNEQFF. CDR3 DNA: TGTGCCAGTAGTAGACCCATGTTGGTCGGAGTAGGATCACACAATGAGCAGTTCTTC.

The J gene is TRBJ2-2, the V gene TRBV30; maybe TRBD1 (6 bases). The V gene lost 2 bases and the J gene lost 2 bases, with 12 bases spanning the gap. The CDR3 totals 15 residues. Germline V gene data show CDR1 as GTSNPN and CDR2 as SVGIG (reference sequence). CDR3 sequence reads: CAWSRGTSNTGELFF. In DNA, the CDR3 is TGTGCCTGGAGTAGAGGGACATCAAACACCGGGGAGCTGTTTTTT.

The chain joins TRBV6-5 to TRBJ2-5; D uncertain. Germline V CDR1 and CDR2: MNHEY, SVGAGI. CDR3 length: 13 residues. Trimming left V 7 bases short and J 0 bases short, with 9 bases between. The CDR3 nucleotides read TGTGCCAGCACCTCCCGGTACCAAGAGACCCAGTACTTC. Amino acid sequence: CASTSRYQETQYF.

This CDR3 reads CASSTTRTSGANTGELFF. CDR3 bases: TGTGCCAGCAGTACCACCCGGACTAGCGGGGCGAACACCGGGGAGCTGTTTTTT. V is TRBV12-3 or TRBV12-4 and J is TRBJ2-2; 12 bases are shared with TRBD2. V dropped 5 bases and J dropped 0; count of bases not matched to a gene: 7. CDR3 length: 18 amino acids.

A remark on this clonotype: A much larger clone lies one base from this, so it may be a read error. This chain joins TRBV14 and TRBJ1-5; D is undetermined. V dropped 10 bases and J dropped 4 bases, with 11 bases sitting between them. CDR1 SGHDN and CDR2 FVKESK come from the germline V gene. The CDR3 covers 12 residues. CDR3: CAITIRNQPQHF. In DNA form, the CDR3 reads TGTGCCATCACGATCCGGAATCAGCCCCAGCATTTT.

Concerning this clonotype: With a much larger clone just one base away, this may be a read error. The rearrangement uses TRBV7-9 and TRBJ1-2; D ambiguous. Germline CDR1 is SEHNR and CDR2 is FQNEAQ (reference sequence). Trimming cost V 4 bases and J 3 bases, with 9 bases left between them. The CDR3 sequence is 13 residues long. CDR3 DNA sequence: TGTGCCAGCAGCTCCAACAGATACTATGGCTACACCTTC. Translating it yields CASSSNRYYGYTF.

This chain uses TRBV6-2 or TRBV6-3 with TRBJ1-4; weak D call: TRBD1 (6 bases). V dropped 7 bases and J dropped 8 bases, with 17 bases sitting between them. Per germline, CDR1 MNHEY and CDR2 SVGEGT. CDR3 length: 14 amino acids. The CDR3 sequence is CASKKQGLWEKLFF. The CDR3 DNA reads TGTGCCAGCAAGAAACAGGGACTATGGGAAAAACTGTTTTTT.

The gene calls are TRBV12-3 or TRBV12-4 and TRBJ2-3; perhaps TRBD2 as D (6 bases). The CDR3 runs 15 residues. Trimming shortened V by 6 bases and J by 2 bases, and 15 bases separated the two germline ends. As DNA, the CDR3 is TGTGCCAGCAGCATTTGGGACTTTCCCACAGATACGCAGTATTTT. This translates into CASSIWDFPTDTQYF.

This clonotype was detected a few times. V gene TRBV12-3 or TRBV12-4 combines with J gene TRBJ2-2; D is undetermined. Trimming shortened V by 6 bases and J by 3 bases, and 20 bases separated the two germline ends. The CDR3 covers 17 residues. CDR3 loop: CASRATLGVGHTGELFF. CDR3 in DNA: TGTGCCAGCAGGGCGACTCTTGGGGTTGGGCACACCGGGGAGCTGTTTTTT.

The gene calls are TRBV30 and TRBJ1-4, with D unresolved. Trimming stripped 2 bases from V and 0 bases from J, with 10 bases between. There are 15 residues in the CDR3. Germline-derived CDR1 and CDR2 are GTSNPN and SVGIG (reference sequence). CDR3 amino acids: CAWSTGYATNEKLFF. CDR3 bases: TGTGCCTGGAGTACCGGGTATGCAACTAATGAAAAACTGTTTTTT.

The V and J genes are TRBV15 and TRBJ2-1; D not certain. The CDR3 runs to 18 residues. The V and J ends lost 0 bases and 0 bases respectively, with 15 bases between them. Germline V gene lookup returns CDR1 LNHNV and CDR2 YYDKDF (reference sequence). In nucleotides, the CDR3 is TGTGCCACCAGCAGAGATTACGTCAAATCTAGCTCCTACAATGAGCAGTTCTTC. It yields the protein CATSRDYVKSSSYNEQFF.